Listed below are T cell receptor beta chains from one sample, sequenced in a study of T-cell reconstitution after alpha-beta-depleted transplantation in children. TCRdb re-derived calls from the PCR reads in MiXCR, one entry per CDR3 protein. The sample lists 600,000 to 700,000 distinct CDR3 sequences, 15% to 20% seen once, with 1.1% in the top ten. Sequencing was performed on PBMCs from the stem cell graft donor, taken from the stem cell graft. These receptor sequences come from a human donor who donated a stem cell graft to a child with acute myeloid leukemia. CDR3s include the opening cysteine and the closing phenylalanine or tryptophan. The order of the fields is V gene, J gene, clone size, D gene, CDR3 DNA, CDR3 protein. D genes are given only for firm matches. Clone size is stated in some rows and not others, as once, few, many or a class when expanded.

v_gene: TRBV12-3/TRBV12-4
j_gene: TRBJ1-2
abundance: many
d_gene: NA
CDR3nt: TGTGCCAGCAGTTTCAATCCGGGACTGTTCTTC
CDR3aa: CASSFNPGLFF

v_gene: TRBV12-3/TRBV12-4
j_gene: TRBJ2-5
abundance: NA
d_gene: NA
CDR3nt: TGTGCCAGCAGTTTAGCTACTCCCCTCCAAGAGACCCAGTACTTC
CDR3aa: CASSLATPLQETQYF

v_gene: TRBV12-3/TRBV12-4
j_gene: TRBJ2-5
abundance: few
d_gene: NA
CDR3nt: TGTGCCAGCAGAAAGAGACAGGATCCGGAGACCCAGTACTTC
CDR3aa: CASRKRQDPETQYF

v_gene: TRBV20-1
j_gene: TRBJ1-1
abundance: many
d_gene: NA
CDR3nt: TGCAGTGCTAGAGATAAGTGGGGGGCGGAAGCTTTCTTT
CDR3aa: CSARDKWGAEAFF

v_gene: TRBV10-3
j_gene: TRBJ1-1
abundance: few
d_gene: NA
CDR3nt: TGTGCCATCCGAGAAGGGGAGTCCGCTGAAGCTTTCTTT
CDR3aa: CAIREGESAEAFF

v_gene: TRBV7-2
j_gene: TRBJ2-1
abundance: many
d_gene: TRBD2
CDR3nt: TGTGCCAGCAGCTTTAGCGGGGGGCGTGAGCAGTTCTTC
CDR3aa: CASSFSGGREQFF

v_gene: TRBV6-5
j_gene: TRBJ1-2
abundance: many
d_gene: NA
CDR3nt: TGTGCCAGCAGTTATTCCGACAGCGTCTATGGCTACACCTTC
CDR3aa: CASSYSDSVYGYTF

v_gene: TRBV5-6
j_gene: TRBJ2-7
abundance: many
d_gene: NA
CDR3nt: TGTGCCAGCAGCTTGGCCAACCCCTACGAGCAGTACTTC
CDR3aa: CASSLANPYEQYF

v_gene: TRBV6-5
j_gene: TRBJ2-2
abundance: many
d_gene: NA
CDR3nt: TGTGCCAGCAGTTACCGCAAGACCGGGGAGCTGTTTTTT
CDR3aa: CASSYRKTGELFF

v_gene: TRBV29-1
j_gene: TRBJ2-1
abundance: many
d_gene: NA
CDR3nt: TGCAGCTTGGGGGGCTTCGATAGCTCCTACAATGAGCAGTTCTTC
CDR3aa: CSLGGFDSSYNEQFF

v_gene: TRBV24-1
j_gene: TRBJ2-1
abundance: NA
d_gene: TRBD2
CDR3nt: TGTGCCACCAGCCTAGGGCGGGGGGACTATTCCTACAATGAGCAGTTCTTC
CDR3aa: CATSLGRGDYSYNEQFF

v_gene: TRBV20-1
j_gene: TRBJ2-3
abundance: NA
d_gene: TRBD2
CDR3nt: TGCAGTGCTTTGCTAGCGGGGGGGCGTAAAGCAGATACGCAGTATTTT
CDR3aa: CSALLAGGRKADTQYF

v_gene: TRBV20-1
j_gene: TRBJ2-1
abundance: many
d_gene: TRBD1
CDR3nt: TGCAGTGCTAGAGAGGGGACAGGGTTGGACAATGAGCAGTTCTTC
CDR3aa: CSAREGTGLDNEQFF

v_gene: TRBV18
j_gene: TRBJ1-3
abundance: few
d_gene: NA
CDR3nt: TGTGCCAGCTCAGGCGGACTTGAAAAAGGAAACACCATATATTTT
CDR3aa: CASSGGLEKGNTIYF

v_gene: TRBV12-3/TRBV12-4
j_gene: TRBJ1-4
abundance: few
d_gene: NA
CDR3nt: TGTGCCAGCAGTTTCCGGGACACTGGCGAAAAACTGTTTTTT
CDR3aa: CASSFRDTGEKLFF

v_gene: TRBV20-1
j_gene: TRBJ1-3
abundance: many
d_gene: NA
CDR3nt: TGCAGTGCTGGGTCCGCTACTTATGGAAACACCATATATTTT
CDR3aa: CSAGSATYGNTIYF

v_gene: TRBV10-3
j_gene: TRBJ1-6
abundance: many
d_gene: TRBD1
CDR3nt: TGTGCCATCAGCGGGACAGGGTTAGGATCACCCCTCCACTTT
CDR3aa: CAISGTGLGSPLHF

v_gene: TRBV29-1
j_gene: TRBJ2-1
abundance: many
d_gene: NA
CDR3nt: TGCAGCGTTGATAACAGGAGCCCGTACAATGAGCAGTTCTTC
CDR3aa: CSVDNRSPYNEQFF

v_gene: TRBV4-3
j_gene: TRBJ2-4
abundance: NA
d_gene: TRBD2
CDR3nt: TGCGCCAGCAGCCAAGATCGGGGGGACGGAACAAACATTCAGTACTTC
CDR3aa: CASSQDRGDGTNIQYF

v_gene: TRBV25-1
j_gene: TRBJ2-2
abundance: NA
d_gene: NA
CDR3nt: TGTGCCAGCAGTGAGCCTGACAGACCCGGGGAGCTGTTTTTT
CDR3aa: CASSEPDRPGELFF

v_gene: TRBV7-9
j_gene: TRBJ2-1
abundance: many
d_gene: NA
CDR3nt: TGTGCCAGCAGCTCGATAACGCCACTTGGTTCCTACAATGAGCAGTTCTTC
CDR3aa: CASSSITPLGSYNEQFF

v_gene: TRBV7-6
j_gene: TRBJ2-3
abundance: NA
d_gene: TRBD1
CDR3nt: TGTGCCAGCAGCTTAGGACAGGGGGCTTCTACATACGGGCAGTATTTT
CDR3aa: CASSLGQGASTYGQYF

v_gene: TRBV9
j_gene: TRBJ2-1
abundance: few
d_gene: TRBD1
CDR3nt: TGTGCCAGCAGCGTCACCGGGACAGGGTTGTATGAGCAGTTCTTC
CDR3aa: CASSVTGTGLYEQFF

v_gene: TRBV7-2
j_gene: TRBJ1-5
abundance: NA
d_gene: TRBD1
CDR3nt: TGTGCCAGCAGCTTGGGGGGGACAGGGACAAATCAGCCCCAGCATTTT
CDR3aa: CASSLGGTGTNQPQHF

v_gene: TRBV5-6
j_gene: TRBJ2-7
abundance: many
d_gene: NA
CDR3nt: TGTGCCAGCAGCTTGGGGATCTCTAGCAGGCCCTCCTACGAGCAGTACTTC
CDR3aa: CASSLGISSRPSYEQYF

v_gene: TRBV7-3
j_gene: TRBJ2-1
abundance: few
d_gene: NA
CDR3nt: TGTGCCAGCAGCTTAGGCCGATCCGACAATGAGCAGTTCTTC
CDR3aa: CASSLGRSDNEQFF

v_gene: TRBV12-3/TRBV12-4
j_gene: TRBJ1-1
abundance: many
d_gene: NA
CDR3nt: TGTGCCAGCAGTTTAACTGTCAGGGACACTGAAGCTTTCTTT
CDR3aa: CASSLTVRDTEAFF

v_gene: TRBV20-1
j_gene: TRBJ1-4
abundance: once
d_gene: NA
CDR3nt: TGCAGTGCTAGAAACTCAGGGAGTTGGGAAAAACTGTTTTTT
CDR3aa: CSARNSGSWEKLFF

v_gene: TRBV20-1
j_gene: TRBJ1-1
abundance: many
d_gene: NA
CDR3nt: TGCAGTGCTAGGAACGGGTCTCTCACTGAAGCTTTCTTT
CDR3aa: CSARNGSLTEAFF

v_gene: TRBV29-1
j_gene: TRBJ2-7
abundance: many
d_gene: NA
CDR3nt: TGCAGCGCGGGAAAAACAGGGTACGAGCAGTACTTC
CDR3aa: CSAGKTGYEQYF

v_gene: TRBV6-1
j_gene: TRBJ1-2
abundance: many
d_gene: NA
CDR3nt: TGTGCCAGCAGTAAATCCCAAAGAGCGACTGGACTCTATGGCTACACCTTC
CDR3aa: CASSKSQRATGLYGYTF

v_gene: TRBV12-3/TRBV12-4
j_gene: TRBJ2-1
abundance: many
d_gene: TRBD1
CDR3nt: TGTGCCAGCAGCCCCGGGACAGTCTACAATGAGCAGTTCTTC
CDR3aa: CASSPGTVYNEQFF

v_gene: TRBV5-1
j_gene: TRBJ2-3
abundance: NA
d_gene: TRBD2
CDR3nt: TGCGCCAGCAGCTTCCCGAGCGGGGGTATCACAGATACGCAGTATTTT
CDR3aa: CASSFPSGGITDTQYF

v_gene: TRBV11-3
j_gene: TRBJ2-7
abundance: few
d_gene: NA
CDR3nt: TGTGCCAGCAGCTTAGATACGGCAAGCTCCTACGAGCAGTACTTC
CDR3aa: CASSLDTASSYEQYF

v_gene: TRBV20-1
j_gene: TRBJ2-7
abundance: NA
d_gene: NA
CDR3nt: TGCAGTGCTAGAGCGATGGAAATAGTTTACGAGCAGTACTTC
CDR3aa: CSARAMEIVYEQYF

v_gene: TRBV15
j_gene: TRBJ1-5
abundance: few
d_gene: TRBD1
CDR3nt: TGTGCCACCTCCTCAGGGGGCACCCAGGAGCCCCAGCATTTT
CDR3aa: CATSSGGTQEPQHF

v_gene: TRBV20-1
j_gene: TRBJ2-1
abundance: many
d_gene: NA
CDR3nt: TGCAGTGCTAGGGACCACGACAATGAGCAGTTCTTC
CDR3aa: CSARDHDNEQFF

v_gene: TRBV20-1
j_gene: TRBJ1-2
abundance: many
d_gene: TRBD1
CDR3nt: TGCAGTGCTAGAGCTATCGGGACAGGGTATGGCTACACCTTC
CDR3aa: CSARAIGTGYGYTF

v_gene: TRBV7-9
j_gene: TRBJ2-1
abundance: few
d_gene: TRBD2
CDR3nt: TGTGCCAGCGCGGTCCTAGCGGGGGGACTCAATGAGCAGTTCTTC
CDR3aa: CASAVLAGGLNEQFF

v_gene: TRBV4-3
j_gene: TRBJ1-3
abundance: few
d_gene: NA
CDR3nt: TGCGCCAGCAGCCAAGATACGGGATCCGGAAACACCATATATTTT
CDR3aa: CASSQDTGSGNTIYF

v_gene: TRBV5-1
j_gene: TRBJ2-1
abundance: many
d_gene: NA
CDR3nt: TGCGCCAGCAGCTTGGCCCTGGCGGGCTCCTACAATGAGCAGTTCTTC
CDR3aa: CASSLALAGSYNEQFF

v_gene: TRBV7-2
j_gene: TRBJ1-5
abundance: NA
d_gene: NA
CDR3nt: TGTGCCAGCAGCTTAAGCAGGGCAGGTCAGCCCCAGCATTTT
CDR3aa: CASSLSRAGQPQHF

v_gene: TRBV28
j_gene: TRBJ2-1
abundance: many
d_gene: NA
CDR3nt: TGTGCCAGCAGTTTGGGACGGGCCTACAATGAGCAGTTCTTC
CDR3aa: CASSLGRAYNEQFF

v_gene: TRBV5-1
j_gene: TRBJ1-6
abundance: NA
d_gene: NA
CDR3nt: TGCGCCAGCAATTTGGGGGTGGTTGACTCACCCCTCCACTTT
CDR3aa: CASNLGVVDSPLHF

v_gene: TRBV12-3/TRBV12-4
j_gene: TRBJ2-1
abundance: many
d_gene: NA
CDR3nt: TGTGCCAGCAGTGCATTACATGAGCAGTTCTTC
CDR3aa: CASSALHEQFF